This T cell receptor (beta chain) was captured by sequencing in a study of blood T cell repertoires in COVID-19. Study-level information: Samples taken during acute and convalescent COVID-19 were collected in the United States, Italy and Spain. Sample material is recorded as cDNA or gDNA derived from T cells, B-cell-depleted T cells, or PBMCs.

TCRdb's table, derived via immunoSEQ multiplex PCR, lists solely in-frame clones and lacks some. The sample carries more than 75,000 clones, roughly 90% recorded once. J was trimmed by 6 bases and V by 5 bases; bases with no gene match: 18. Per the germline V gene, CDR1 is SEHNR and CDR2 is FQNEAQ (reference sequence). This CDR3 region has 18 residues. It was during active infection that Seattle patients were enrolled and then longitudinally followed. The receptor comes from a man in his fifties or sixties with COVID-19, enrolled during active disease. Sequenced: peripheral blood. The chain couples TRBV7-9 to TRBJ2-2, with 7 bases matching TRBD1. In nucleotides, the CDR3 is TGTGCCAGCAGCCTTTACCGGGACAGTCGATTCGGACCCGGGGAGCTGTTTTTT. Translating gives CASSLYRDSRFGPGELFF. Combining the CDR3 with reference TRBV7-9 and TRBJ2-2 gives the whole variable domain DTGVSQNPRHKITKRGQNVTFRCDPISEHNRLYWYRQTLGQGPEFLTYFQNEAQLEKSRLLSDRFSAERPKGSFSTLEIQRTEQGDSAMYLCASSLYRDSRFGPGELFFGEGSRLTVL.